The 19 T cell receptor beta chains listed next were all sequenced from one sample in a study of CXCR3-negative and CXCR3-positive naive CD8 T cells. The study's findings and limits: Hydrophobicity of TRB CDR3s was greater in CXCR3-positive naive cells than in CXCR3-negative naive cells.

UMI-labeled 5' RACE TRB cDNA libraries were prepared from the cells. TCRdb reprocessed the 5' RACE reads, with one entry per CDR3 protein and no DNA. In all, the sample yields around 63,000 distinct CDR3 sequences. Their cognate antigens are unknown. The sequencing sample was made of naive CXCR3+ CD8+ T cells from blood. Described subset: CD45RO-CCR7+CD27+CD95- naive CD8+ T cells expressing CXCR3 (TNR3+). Receptor source: a human donor in good health. Some clones in this sample may be carry-over from other donors' samples.

The J gene is TRBJ2-2, the V gene TRBV10-3; TCRdb lists TRBD2, though no DNA is available to test this call. Germline V CDR1 and CDR2: ENHRY, SYGVKD. The CDR3 runs 15 residues. This CDR3 is CAISDRDYVTGELFF.

CDR3 in amino acids: CASSHGQGSSYEQYF. V gene TRBV4-3 combines with J gene TRBJ2-7; TCRdb outputs TRBD1, but without DNA this stays unchecked. The CDR3 spans 15 residues. Germline V gene data show CDR1 as LGHNA and CDR2 as YSLEER.

The genes are TRBV7-2 and TRBJ2-7; the D call of TRBD2 rests on TCRdb alone, since no DNA is present to check it. The length of the CDR3 is 19 residues. Germline lookup yields CDR1 SGHTA and CDR2 FQGNSA. CDR3 residues: CASSLASSVLAGSLYEQYF.

The gene calls are TRBV6-6 and TRBJ2-2. The CDR3 totals 12 residues. Germline assignment: CDR1 MNHNY and CDR2 SVGAGI (reference sequence). The CDR3 loop is CASSSVPGELFF.

J is TRBJ1-4 and V is TRBV6-1; TCRdb names TRBD1, which stays unverified in the absence of DNA. The CDR3 sequence is 14 residues long. Per the germline V gene, CDR1 is MNHNS and CDR2 is SASEGT. CDR3 sequence reads: CASSADSLNEKLFF.

The chain recombines TRBV6-2 or TRBV6-3 with TRBJ2-7. This CDR3 contains 14 residues. CDR1 MNHEY and CDR2 SVGEGT come from the germline V gene. The CDR3 reads CASSYGSFPFEQYF.

The chain uses TRBV7-9 and TRBJ2-1; with no DNA, the TCRdb D assignment of TRBD1 cannot be verified. Germline V gives CDR1 SEHNR, CDR2 FQNEAQ (reference sequence). The CDR3 runs to 12 residues. This CDR3 reads CASSVQGNEQFF.

The CDR3 loop reads CASGYGIQAYEQYF. The chain employs TRBV27 and TRBJ2-7; TCRdb returns TRBD2, unconfirmable since there is no DNA. The CDR3 totals 14 residues. CDR1 and CDR2 (germline): MNHEY, SMNVEV (reference sequence).

J is TRBJ1-1 and V is TRBV11-1; TCRdb picks TRBD1, but there is no DNA to check that call. The CDR3 extends over 16 amino acids. The germline V gene encodes CDR1 SGHAT and CDR2 FQDESV (reference sequence). The CDR3: CASSSTRQGSLPEAFF.

This chain uses TRBV3-1 with TRBJ2-7; there is no DNA to check the TCRdb D call of TRBD2. CDR1 LGHDT and CDR2 YNNKEL come from the germline V gene (reference sequence). The CDR3 runs 13 residues. CDR3 residues: CASSQGPLYEQYF.

This rearrangement joins TRBV7-2 to TRBJ2-7. The germline CDR1 and CDR2 sequences are SGHTA and FQGNSA. This CDR3 region has 12 residues. The CDR3 is CASSTQTYEQYF.

This sequence joins TRBV20-1 and TRBJ2-7; absent DNA, TCRdb's TRBD1 call cannot be checked. Germline V lookup: CDR1 DFQATT, CDR2 SNEGSKA (reference sequence). There are 18 residues in the CDR3. CDR3 sequence reads: CSAGEMGQQIEGSYEQYF.

The V call is TRBV15, the J call TRBJ2-1. This CDR3 has 12 amino acids. The germline V gene has CDR1 LNHNV and CDR2 YYDKDF (reference sequence). This CDR3 reads CATSRDRLEQFF.

The rearrangement joins TRBV5-1 to TRBJ1-5. Germline V gene data show CDR1 as SGHRS and CDR2 as YFSETQ. The CDR3 length is 13 residues. The CDR3 sequence: CASSLTGYQPQHF.

The chain carries TRBV10-3 and TRBJ2-3; TCRdb's D call, TRBD1, is unchecked because there is no DNA. CDR1 is ENHRY, CDR2 SYGVKD, per germline. The CDR3 loop spans 17 amino acids. The CDR3 loop is CAISELWTGKDTDTQYF.

The rearrangement links TRBV4-2 to TRBJ2-3. Germline values: CDR1 LGHNA, CDR2 YNFKEQ. There are 14 residues in the CDR3. The chain's CDR3 is CASSQDLGAYTQYF.

The chain couples TRBV11-3 to TRBJ2-2; there is no DNA to check the TCRdb D call of TRBD1. The germline V gene encodes CDR1 SGHNT and CDR2 YENEEA. The CDR3 runs 16 residues. CDR3 residues: CASSPRDGPNTGELFF.

This chain joins TRBV5-1 and TRBJ2-3; TCRdb returns TRBD1, unconfirmable since there is no DNA. The CDR3 covers 13 residues. Germline V CDR1 and CDR2: SGHRS, YFSETQ. The chain's CDR3 is CASSLNRPDTQYF.

V is TRBV7-8 and J is TRBJ2-2; the D call of TRBD1 rests on TCRdb alone, since no DNA is present to check it. CDR1 and CDR2 from the germline V gene are SGHVS and FQNEAQ. The CDR3 has 14 residues. This CDR3 is CASGGTGVTGELFF. Combining the CDR3 with reference TRBV7-8 and TRBJ2-2 gives the whole variable domain GAGVSQSPRYKVAKRGQDVALRCDPISGHVSLFWYQQALGQGPEFLTYFQNEAQLDKSGLPSDRFFAERPEGSVSTLKIQRTQQEDSAVYLCASGGTGVTGELFFGEGSRLTVL.